The present T cell receptor beta chain was sequenced within a study of blood T cell repertoires in COVID-19. The CDR3 covers 13 residues. The trim removed 3 bases at V and 3 bases at J, leaving 2 bases unmatched. Germline assignment: CDR1 KGHSH and CDR2 LQKENI. TCRdb keeps only in-frame clones here, not all; method: immunoSEQ multiplex PCR. The table lists fewer than 80,000 clones, about 88% of them singletons. The receptor was derived from a man aged 65-85 years with acute or convalescent COVID-19. Sequenced sample: peripheral blood. The V call is TRBV18, the J call TRBJ2-7; TRBD2 matches 7 bases. CDR3 DNA: TGTGCCAGCTCACCCCAGCGGGACTACGAGCAGTACTTC. This translates into CASSPQRDYEQYF.